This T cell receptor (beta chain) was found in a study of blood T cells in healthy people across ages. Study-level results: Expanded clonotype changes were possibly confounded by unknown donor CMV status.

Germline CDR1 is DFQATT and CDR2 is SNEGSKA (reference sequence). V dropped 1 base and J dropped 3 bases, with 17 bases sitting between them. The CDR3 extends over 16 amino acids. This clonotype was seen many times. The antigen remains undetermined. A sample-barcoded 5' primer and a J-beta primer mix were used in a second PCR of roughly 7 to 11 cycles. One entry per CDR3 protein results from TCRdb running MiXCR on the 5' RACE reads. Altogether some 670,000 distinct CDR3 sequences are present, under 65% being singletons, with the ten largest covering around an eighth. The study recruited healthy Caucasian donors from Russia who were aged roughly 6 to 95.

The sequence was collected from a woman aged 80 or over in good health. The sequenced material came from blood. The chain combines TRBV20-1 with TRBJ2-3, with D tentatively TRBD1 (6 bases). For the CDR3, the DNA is TGCAGTGCTAGAGTCCGACAGGCAGGTCCGACAGATACGCAGTATTTT. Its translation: CSARVRQAGPTDTQYF.